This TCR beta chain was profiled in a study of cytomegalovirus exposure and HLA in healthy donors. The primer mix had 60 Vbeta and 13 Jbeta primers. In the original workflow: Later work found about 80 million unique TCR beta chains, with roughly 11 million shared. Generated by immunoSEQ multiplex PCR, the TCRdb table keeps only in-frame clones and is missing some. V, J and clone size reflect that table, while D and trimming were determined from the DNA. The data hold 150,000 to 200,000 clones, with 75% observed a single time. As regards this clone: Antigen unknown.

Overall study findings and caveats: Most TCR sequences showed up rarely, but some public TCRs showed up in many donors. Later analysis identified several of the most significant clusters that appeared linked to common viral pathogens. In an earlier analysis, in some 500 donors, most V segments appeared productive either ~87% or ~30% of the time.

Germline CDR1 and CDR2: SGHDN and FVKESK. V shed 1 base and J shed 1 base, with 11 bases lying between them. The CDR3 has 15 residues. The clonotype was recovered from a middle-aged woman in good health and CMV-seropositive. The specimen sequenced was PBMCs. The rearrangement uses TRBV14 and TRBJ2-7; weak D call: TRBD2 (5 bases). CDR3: CASSQVGSRSYEQYF. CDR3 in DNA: TGTGCCAGCAGCCAAGTGGGGAGCCGATCCTACGAGCAGTACTTC.